The clone carrying this TCR beta chain was recorded once. The study drew participants aged about 18 to 89 years from roughly 25 US areas. Original handling: Amplification from reference gene primers served as the basis for estimated nucleated cell counts. Sequencing was performed with immunoSEQ multiplex PCR; in TCRdb, only in-frame clones are kept and a portion is missing. The V and J calls and clone size were taken over from that table, and D and trimming were inferred from the DNA. The table shows roughly 160,000 clones, with 82% occurring only once. J lost 3 bases, V lost 6 bases, and 13 bases had no gene match. CDR1 is ENHRY, CDR2 SYGVKD, per germline. The CDR3 consists of 16 residues. The data were taken from a study of blood T cell repertoires in COVID-19.

The sample taken for sequencing was PBMCs or T cells enriched from blood (not recorded which). The clonotype was recovered from a man aged 55 to 70 who had recovered from COVID-19. The V call is TRBV10-3, the J call TRBJ2-5; 7 bases map to TRBD2. The CDR3 nucleotides are TGTGCCATCAGCCCAGGACTAGGTGATGGAGAAGAGACCCAGTACTTC. This gives the protein CAISPGLGDGEETQYF.